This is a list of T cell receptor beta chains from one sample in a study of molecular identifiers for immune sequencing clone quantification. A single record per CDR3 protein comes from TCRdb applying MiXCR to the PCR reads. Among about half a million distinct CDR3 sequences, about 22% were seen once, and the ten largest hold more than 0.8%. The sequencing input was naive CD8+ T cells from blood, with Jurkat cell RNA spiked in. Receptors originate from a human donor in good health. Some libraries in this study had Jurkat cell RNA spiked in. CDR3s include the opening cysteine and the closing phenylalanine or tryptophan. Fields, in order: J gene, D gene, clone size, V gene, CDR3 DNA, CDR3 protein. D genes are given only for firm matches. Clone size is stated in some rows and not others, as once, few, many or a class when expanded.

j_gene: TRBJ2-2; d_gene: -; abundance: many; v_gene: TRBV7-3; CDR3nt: TGTGCCAGCAGCTTAGCGGGACCTGGGGAGCTGTTTTTT; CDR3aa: CASSLAGPGELFF
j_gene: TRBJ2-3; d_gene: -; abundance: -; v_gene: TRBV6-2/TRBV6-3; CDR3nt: TGTGCCAGCACTACAATGGACAGTTCGGGCACAGATACGCAGTATTTT; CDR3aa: CASTTMDSSGTDTQYF
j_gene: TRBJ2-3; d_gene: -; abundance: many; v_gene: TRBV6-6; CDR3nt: TGTGCCAGCAGTTACTCGATGGGCGGGCTCCTACCCACAGATACGCAGTATTTT; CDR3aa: CASSYSMGGLLPTDTQYF
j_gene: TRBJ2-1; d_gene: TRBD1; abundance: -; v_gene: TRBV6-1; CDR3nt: TGTGCCAGCAGTGAAGCTTCAGGGGGTCTTAACAATGAGCAGTTCTTC; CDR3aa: CASSEASGGLNNEQFF
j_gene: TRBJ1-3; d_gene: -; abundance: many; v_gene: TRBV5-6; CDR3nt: TGTGCCAGCAGCTTGACAGGAGTCTCTGGAAACACCATATATTTT; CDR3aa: CASSLTGVSGNTIYF
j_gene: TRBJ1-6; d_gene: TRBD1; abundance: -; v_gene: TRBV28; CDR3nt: TGTGCCAGCAGTTGGACAGGGGGTGCGGAATCACCCCTCCACTTT; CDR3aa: CASSWTGGAESPLHF
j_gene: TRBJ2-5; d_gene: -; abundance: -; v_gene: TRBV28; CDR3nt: TGTGCCAGCAGTTTATTGGGGCAGGGAGGCGAGACCCAGTACTTC; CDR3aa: CASSLLGQGGETQYF
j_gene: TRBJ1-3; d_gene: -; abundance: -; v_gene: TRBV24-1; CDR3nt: TGTGATCTTCAGGACTCTGGAAACACCATATATTTT; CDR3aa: CDLQDSGNTIYF
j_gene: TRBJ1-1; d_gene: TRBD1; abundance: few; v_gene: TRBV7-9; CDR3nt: TGTGCCAGCAGCCCTTGGACAGGGAGGAGGACTGAAGCTTTCTTT; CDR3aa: CASSPWTGRRTEAFF
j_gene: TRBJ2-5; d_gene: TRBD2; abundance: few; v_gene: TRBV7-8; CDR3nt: TGTGCCAGCAGCCGTACATTGGGACTAGCCCTAGAGACCCAGTACTTC; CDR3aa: CASSRTLGLALETQYF
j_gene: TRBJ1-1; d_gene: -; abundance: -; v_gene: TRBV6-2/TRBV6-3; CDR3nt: TGTGCCAGCAGTTACTTGGAAATAGAAACTGAAGCTTTCTTT; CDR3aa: CASSYLEIETEAFF
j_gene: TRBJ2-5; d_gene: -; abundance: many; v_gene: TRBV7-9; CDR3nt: TGTGCCAGCAGCCAAGGACTGAAAGAGACCCAGTACTTC; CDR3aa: CASSQGLKETQYF
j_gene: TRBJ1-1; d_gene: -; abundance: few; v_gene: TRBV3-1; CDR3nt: TGTGCCAGCAGCCAAGATTTTACCGTGAACACTGAAGCTTTCTTT; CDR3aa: CASSQDFTVNTEAFF
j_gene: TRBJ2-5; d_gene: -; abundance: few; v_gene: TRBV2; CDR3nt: TGTGCCAGCAGGGAACAGGGCTGGGAGACCCAGTACTTC; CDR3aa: CASREQGWETQYF
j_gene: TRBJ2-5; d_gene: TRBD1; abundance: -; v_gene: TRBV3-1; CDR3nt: TGTGCCAGCAGCCAAGGAACGACAGGGTTAGAGACCCAGTACTTC; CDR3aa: CASSQGTTGLETQYF
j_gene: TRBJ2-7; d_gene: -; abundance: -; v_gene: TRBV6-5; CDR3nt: TGTGCCAGCAGTTACGATGTTGCGGGACGCGAGCAGTACTTC; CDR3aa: CASSYDVAGREQYF
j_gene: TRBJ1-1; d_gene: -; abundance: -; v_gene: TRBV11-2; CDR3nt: TGTGCCAGCAGCTTAGATCTTGGAGGGGAAGCTTTCTTT; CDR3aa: CASSLDLGGEAFF
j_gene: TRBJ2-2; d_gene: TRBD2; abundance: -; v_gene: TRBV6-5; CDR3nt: TGTGCCAGCGCGGAGCTAGCGGGAGGCACCGGGGAGCTGTTTTTT; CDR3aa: CASAELAGGTGELFF
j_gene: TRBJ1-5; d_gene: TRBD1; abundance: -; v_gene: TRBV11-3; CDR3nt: TGTGCCAGCAGCTTCCCCAGCCAGGGGGGCCTCTCTCGGCCCCAGCATTTT; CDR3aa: CASSFPSQGGLSRPQHF
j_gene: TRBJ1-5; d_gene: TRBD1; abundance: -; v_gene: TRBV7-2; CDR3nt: TGTGCCAGCAGCTACAATTACCGGGACAGGGACGTTGTAGGGAATCAGCCCCAGCATTTT; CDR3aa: CASSYNYRDRDVVGNQPQHF
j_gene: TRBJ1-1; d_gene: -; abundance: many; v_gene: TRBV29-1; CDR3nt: TGCAGCGTTGGTAATGGGGAGTCTGAAGCTTTCTTT; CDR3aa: CSVGNGESEAFF
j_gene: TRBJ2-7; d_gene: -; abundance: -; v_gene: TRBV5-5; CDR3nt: TGTGCCAGCAGCGCGGCTGGGAGCTACGAGCAGTACTTC; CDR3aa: CASSAAGSYEQYF
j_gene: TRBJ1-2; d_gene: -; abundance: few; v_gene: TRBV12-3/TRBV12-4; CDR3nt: TGTGCCAGCAGTTTACCATTGGACTATGGCTACGCCTTC; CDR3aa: CASSLPLDYGYAF
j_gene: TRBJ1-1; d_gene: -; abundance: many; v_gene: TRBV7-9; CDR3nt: TGTGCCAGCAGCTTAGACCTCACTGAAGCTTTCTTT; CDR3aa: CASSLDLTEAFF
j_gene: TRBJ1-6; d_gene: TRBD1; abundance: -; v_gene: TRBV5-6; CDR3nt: TGTGCCAGCAGCTTGGGGCGAGGTACAGGGGGTTCACCCCTCCACTTT; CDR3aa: CASSLGRGTGGSPLHF
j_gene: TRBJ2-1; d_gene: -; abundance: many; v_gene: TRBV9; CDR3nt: TGTGCCAGCAGCGGACCCCACGGGGCCGATTACAATGAGCAGTTCTTC; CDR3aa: CASSGPHGADYNEQFF
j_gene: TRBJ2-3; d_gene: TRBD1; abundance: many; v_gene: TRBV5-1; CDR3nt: TGCGCCAGCAGCGGAGGACAGGGGTTGCTCACAGATACGCAGTATTTT; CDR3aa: CASSGGQGLLTDTQYF
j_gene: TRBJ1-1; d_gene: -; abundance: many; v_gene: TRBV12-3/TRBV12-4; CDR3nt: TGTGCCAGCAGTCCCGACAAAACTGAAGCTTTCTTT; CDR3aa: CASSPDKTEAFF
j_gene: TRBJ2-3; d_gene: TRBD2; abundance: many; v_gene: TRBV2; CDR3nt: TGTGCCGACTCTAGCGGAGACACAGATACGCAGTATTTT; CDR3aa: CADSSGDTDTQYF
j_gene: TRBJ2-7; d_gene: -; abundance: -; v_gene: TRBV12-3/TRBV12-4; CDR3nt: TGTGCCAGCACCTTTGAGACATCGCTCAGCGACGAGCAGTACTTC; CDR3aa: CASTFETSLSDEQYF
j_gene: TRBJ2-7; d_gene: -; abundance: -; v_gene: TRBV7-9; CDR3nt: TGTGCCAGCAGCACAGACTTGAAAATCGAGCAGTACTTC; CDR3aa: CASSTDLKIEQYF
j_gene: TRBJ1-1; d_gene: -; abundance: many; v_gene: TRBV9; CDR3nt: TGTGCCAGCAGCGATGGTCACAGGTTTGAAGCTTTCTTT; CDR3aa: CASSDGHRFEAFF